Following are 28 T cell receptor beta chains from one sample sequenced in a study of shared clonotypes between healthy human individuals. Using immunoSEQ multiplex PCR, the repertoire was profiled, and TCRdb retains in-frame clones only, with some absent. The sample shows approximately 2,300,000 clones, around 93% of them seen only once. Sequences were obtained from naive CD4+ T cells from PBMCs. Subset described: CD45RA+ positively selected. The source of these receptors is a man between 18 and 29 years old in good health. Some clones in this sample may be carry-over from other donors' samples.

The V gene is TRBV6-1, the J gene TRBJ2-7, with TRBD2 identical over 8 bases. Germline CDR1 MNHNS, CDR2 SASEGT. J was trimmed by 3 bases and V by 5 bases; bases with no gene match: 3. The CDR3 covers 13 residues. The chain's CDR3 is CASSRLAGYEQYF. CDR3 bases: TGTGCCAGCAGTCGCCTAGCGGGCTACGAGCAGTACTTC.

This sequence joins TRBV19 and TRBJ2-5; D perhaps matches TRBD1 (5 bases). V dropped 7 bases and J dropped 4 bases, with 19 bases sitting between them. CDR1 and CDR2 (germline): LNHDA, SQIVND (reference sequence). This CDR3 is built from 15 residues. The CDR3 loop is CASTTVQGRRETQYF. The DNA of the CDR3 is TGTGCCAGTACGACGGTCCAGGGAAGGAGAGAGACCCAGTACTTC.

CDR3 sequence: CASSLPHLTGWDGYTF. CDR3 sequence (DNA): TGTGCCAGCAGCTTGCCACACCTGACAGGTTGGGATGGCTACACCTTC. The chain uses TRBV5-4 and TRBJ1-2; D is possibly TRBD1 (6 bases). Per germline, CDR1 SGHNT and CDR2 YYREEE (reference sequence). The V end was cut by 1 base, the J end by 6 bases, with 19 bases between. This CDR3 has 16 amino acids. The entire variable domain, with the rest obtained from reference TRBV5-4 and TRBJ1-2, is as follows: ETGVTQSPTHLIKTRGQQVTLRCSSQSGHNTVSWYQQALGQGPQFIFQYYREEENGRGNFPPRFSGLQFPNYSSELNVNALELDDSALYLCASSLPHLTGWDGYTFGSGTRLTVV.

V usage is TRBV5-1 and J usage is TRBJ1-1, with D hard to call. CDR1 and CDR2 (germline): SGHRS, YFSETQ. CDR3 length equals 16 residues. V gave up 6 bases and J gave up 0 bases, with 18 bases separating them. The CDR3 region is CASIGLGGGVNTEAFF. CDR3 nucleotides: TGCGCCAGCATCGGATTGGGCGGTGGGGTGAACACTGAAGCTTTCTTT.

This chain uses TRBV4-2 with TRBJ2-7; D is undetermined. Germline values: CDR1 LGHNA, CDR2 YNFKEQ. The V gene lost 0 bases and the J gene lost 3 bases, with 12 bases spanning the gap. This CDR3 spans 15 amino acids. CDR3 in amino acids: CASSQDLTHYYEQYF. As DNA, the CDR3 is TGTGCCAGCAGCCAAGATCTAACACATTACTACGAGCAGTACTTC.

This clone was counted once. The chain is built from TRBV7-9 and TRBJ2-7; 8 positions match TRBD1. Unmatched junction bases numbered 6, after V lost 4 bases and J lost 4 bases. The germline gives CDR1 SEHNR, CDR2 FQNEAQ (reference sequence). There are 14 residues in the CDR3. The CDR3 DNA follows: TGTGCCAGCAGCTACCCGGGGACAGGTTACGAGCAGTACTTC. The encoded protein is CASSYPGTGYEQYF.

J is TRBJ1-2 and V is TRBV10-3; D not certain. Germline CDR1 and CDR2: ENHRY and SYGVKD. The CDR3 is 12 residues long. With 3 bases removed from V and 7 bases from J, the gap between germline ends came to 9 bases. CDR3 nucleotide sequence: TGTGCCATCAGTGAAGAGCCCTTTGGCTACACCTTC. It encodes CAISEEPFGYTF.

This chain uses TRBV27 with TRBJ2-1; tentative D call: TRBD2 (5 bases). The CDR3 is made up of 16 amino acids. V lost 7 bases to trimming and J lost 4 bases, with 20 bases between them. The V gene's germline CDR1 is MNHEY and CDR2 SMNVEV (reference sequence). The CDR3 DNA sequence: TGTGCCAGCAAAATCTTGTATCCGGGAAGTTACAATGAGCAGTTCTTC. This encodes CASKILYPGSYNEQFF.

J is TRBJ1-4 and V is TRBV19; D is undetermined. This CDR3 contains 14 residues. Trimming took off 6 bases at V and 3 bases at J, with 11 bases between the two ends. Germline CDR1 LNHDA, CDR2 SQIVND (reference sequence). The CDR3 coding sequence is TGTGCCAGTAGCCGCACAGCGTCTAATGAAAAACTGTTTTTT. Residues: CASSRTASNEKLFF.

The gene calls are TRBV9 and TRBJ2-3, with D tentatively TRBD1 or TRBD2 (5 bases each). V gave up 1 base and J gave up 2 bases, with 11 bases separating them. The CDR3 consists of 15 residues. In germline, CDR1 is SGDLS, CDR2 YYNGEE. This CDR3 is CASSVRGADTDTQYF. Written as DNA, the CDR3 is TGTGCCAGCAGCGTAAGAGGGGCCGACACAGATACGCAGTATTTT.

This clone showed up just once. V and J are TRBV20-1 and TRBJ2-3; 10 positions match TRBD1. The V segment lost 3 bases and the J segment 12 bases; nucleotides outside the gene matches: 3. Germline CDR1 is DFQATT and CDR2 is SNEGSKA (reference sequence). The CDR3 is 11 residues long. This chain's CDR3 is CSASDRGHQYF. The CDR3, as DNA: TGCAGTGCTAGTGACAGGGGGCATCAGTATTTT.

The chain uses TRBV15 and TRBJ2-5; D not resolved. The CDR3 is 13 residues long. Trimming stripped 1 base from V and 5 bases from J, with 8 bases between. The germline V gene encodes CDR1 LNHNV and CDR2 YYDKDF (reference sequence). CDR3: CATSRVPPETQYF. DNA for the CDR3: TGTGCCACCAGCAGAGTGCCTCCCGAGACCCAGTACTTC. The variable domain in full, with the rest retrieved from reference TRBV15 and TRBJ2-5, is DAMVIQNPRYQVTQFGKPVTLSCSQTLNHNVMYWYQQKSSQAPKLLFHYYDKDFNNEADTPDNFQSRRPNTSFCFLDIRSPGLGDTAMYLCATSRVPPETQYFGPGTRLLVL.

The chain employs TRBV19 and TRBJ1-5; D perhaps matches TRBD1 (6 bases). The length of the CDR3 is 14 residues. V was clipped by 5 bases and J by 4 bases, with 12 bases between them. Germline CDR1 and CDR2: LNHDA and SQIVND (reference sequence). The CDR3: CASSVQTGNQPQHF. DNA of the CDR3: TGTGCCAGTAGTGTCCAAACAGGGAATCAGCCCCAGCATTTT.

The chain uses TRBV10-3 and TRBJ2-1; 8 bases align to TRBD2. Germline V gene sequence: CDR1 ENHRY, CDR2 SYGVKD. With 3 bases clipped from V and 16 bases from J, the junction kept 8 bases outside the gene matches. There are 12 residues in the CDR3. CDR3 coding DNA: TGTGCCATCAGTGAATCCAGCGGGAGTCATTTCTTC. It specifies CAISESSGSHFF.

J is TRBJ1-2 and V is TRBV2; 10 positions agree with TRBD1. CDR1 and CDR2 from the germline V gene are SNHLY and FYNNEI. The junction had 6 bases not matched to a gene; V was cut back by 6 bases and J by 8 bases. This CDR3 comprises 13 residues. CDR3 in amino acids: CASRLDRGQGYTF. The CDR3 nucleotides read TGTGCCAGCAGGCTTGACAGGGGGCAAGGCTACACCTTC.

This clone was seen a single time. The chain couples TRBV28 to TRBJ1-4; D might be TRBD1 (5 bases). The CDR3 totals 13 residues. The germline CDR1 and CDR2 sequences are MDHEN and SYDVKM. V lost 11 bases, J lost 8 bases, and 18 bases lay in between. CDR3 DNA sequence: TGTGCCGTCCGGGGGACCAATGGGGAAAAACTGTTTTTT. It specifies CAVRGTNGEKLFF.

CDR3 nucleotides: TGTGCCAGCTCCGGACAGGCGAATCAGCCCCAGCATTTT. It is translated as CASSGQANQPQHF. The gene calls are TRBV18 and TRBJ1-5, with 7 bases matching TRBD1. Germline V gene data show CDR1 as KGHSH and CDR2 as LQKENI. The ends lost 6 bases at V and 4 bases at J; junction bases unmatched: 3. The length of the CDR3 is 13 residues.

The rearrangement uses TRBV5-1 and TRBJ2-7; D is perhaps TRBD2 (5 bases). V lost 3 bases and J 6 bases, leaving 13 bases between the germline ends. The CDR3 covers 13 residues. Germline V gene sequence: CDR1 SGHRS, CDR2 YFSETQ. This chain's CDR3 is CASSSEASGEQYF. The CDR3 DNA follows: TGCGCCAGCAGCTCGGAGGCCTCCGGCGAGCAGTACTTC.

The chain joins TRBV2 to TRBJ2-3, with 10 positions matching TRBD1. CDR1 and CDR2 (germline): SNHLY, FYNNEI. CDR3 length: 15 amino acids. V lost 5 bases to trimming and J lost 4 bases; unmatched junction nucleotides: 6. DNA of the CDR3: TGTGCCAGCAGTTATAGGACAGGGGGAGCAGATACGCAGTATTTT. It is translated as CASSYRTGGADTQYF.

This clone occurred once. The rearrangement links TRBV28 to TRBJ2-1; 7 nucleotides align to TRBD1. The V segment lost 7 bases and the J segment 0 bases; nucleotides outside the gene matches: 6. Germline V gives CDR1 MDHEN, CDR2 SYDVKM. This CDR3 is 15 amino acids long. In nucleotides, the CDR3 is TGTGCCAGCAACGCCAGGGGGTTCTCCTACAATGAGCAGTTCTTC. It codes for CASNARGFSYNEQFF.

V and J are TRBV18 and TRBJ2-7; a weak D match, TRBD2 (5 bases). Germline V gives CDR1 KGHSH, CDR2 LQKENI. This CDR3 has 14 residues. V was cut by 2 bases and J by 2 bases, with 10 bases left in between. CDR3 residues: CASSPGSETYEQYF. The CDR3 coding sequence is TGTGCCAGCTCACCAGGGAGCGAGACCTACGAGCAGTACTTC.

Concerning this clone: The same CDR3 arises from other DNA sequences in this sample as well. The J gene is TRBJ2-7, the V gene TRBV7-9, with D possibly matching TRBD1 (6 bases). The CDR3 is 13 residues long. V lost 1 base to trimming and J lost 2 bases, with 6 bases between them. Per germline, CDR1 SEHNR and CDR2 FQNEAQ (reference sequence). CDR3 in amino acids: CASSLGTAYEQYF. DNA of the CDR3: TGTGCCAGCAGCTTAGGGACAGCCTACGAGCAGTACTTC.

The rearrangement uses TRBV5-1 and TRBJ1-1; TRBD1 matches at 7 bases. This CDR3 is 17 amino acids long. The germline CDR1 and CDR2 sequences are SGHRS and YFSETQ. J gave up 1 base and V 2 bases, and 11 bases lay outside the gene matches. In nucleotides, the CDR3 is TGCGCCAGCAGCTTTTCCGGACAGGCCCTAACGAACACTGAAGCTTTCTTT. Its protein is CASSFSGQALTNTEAFF.

V and J are TRBV6-5 and TRBJ2-1; TRBD2 is a possible D gene (5 bases). V was pared by 6 bases and J by 7 bases, with 16 bases between. Germline V gene data show CDR1 as MNHEY and CDR2 as SVGAGI. The CDR3 has 14 residues. CDR3 nucleotide sequence: TGTGCCAGCAGCCCCGGGCCTCGGAGGAATGAGCAGTTCTTC. Protein: CASSPGPRRNEQFF.

V and J are TRBV4-1 and TRBJ2-1; a possible D gene is TRBD1 (5 bases). This CDR3 region has 14 residues. CDR1 is MGHRA and CDR2 is YSYEKL in the germline V gene. V was shortened by 5 bases and J by 3 bases, with 11 bases between the two germline ends. The CDR3 nucleotides read TGCGCCAGCAGCGCACCCAGGGACTACAATGAGCAGTTCTTC. The encoded protein is CASSAPRDYNEQFF.

V is TRBV5-1 and J is TRBJ2-7; TRBD1 agrees at 8 bases. The CDR3 has 15 amino acids. Germline V CDR1 and CDR2: SGHRS, YFSETQ. V dropped 4 bases and J dropped 7; count of bases not matched to a gene: 13. The CDR3 bases are TGCGCCAGCAGCGCTAGGACAGGGAGTATTGAAGAGCAGTACTTC. Translation: CASSARTGSIEEQYF.

The V gene is TRBV28, the J gene TRBJ1-1, with D possibly TRBD1 on 5 matching bases. Trimming cost V 1 base and J 0 bases, with 15 bases left between them. Germline-derived CDR1 and CDR2 are MDHEN and SYDVKM. The CDR3 length is 17 residues. CDR3 loop: CASSLSGREYMNTEAFF. In DNA, the CDR3 is TGTGCCAGCAGTTTATCGGGCAGGGAATACATGAACACTGAAGCTTTCTTT.

A remark on this clone: Other nucleotide sequences in the sample specify the same CDR3. The chain combines TRBV5-1 with TRBJ2-7; D is undetermined. CDR1 is SGHRS, CDR2 YFSETQ, per germline. V was trimmed by 0 bases and J by 6 bases, leaving 4 bases between them. The CDR3 contains 11 residues. The CDR3 spells CASSLAGEQYF. The CDR3 nucleotides are TGCGCCAGCAGCTTGGCCGGCGAGCAGTACTTC.